This T cell receptor (beta chain) was obtained from a study of cytomegalovirus exposure and HLA in healthy donors. The study's findings and limits: Some V segments, including TRBV6-2 and TRBV6-3, were excluded as indistinguishable. Apart from CMV serostatus, no immune exposure information was available.

Germline V lookup: CDR1 SGHDT, CDR2 YYEEEE. This CDR3 region has 14 residues. Trimming took off 2 bases at V and 4 bases at J, with 12 bases between the two ends. As regards this clone: Its antigen is unknown.

The PCR employed 60 Vbeta primers together with 13 Jbeta primers. Authors' processing steps: In a later analysis, some 80 million unique TCR beta chains included roughly 11 million shared by two or more donors. Repertoires were generated with immunoSEQ multiplex PCR, while TCRdb's copy carries only in-frame clones and drops some. The V and J calls and clone size were taken over from that table, and D and trimming were inferred from the DNA. The sample holds about 200,000 clones, about four fifths seen once. V is TRBV5-6 and J is TRBJ2-5, with a tentative D call TRBD1 (6 bases). The sample consisted of PBMCs. The origin of this receptor is a woman between 18 and 29 years old in good health and CMV-seronegative. This chain's CDR3 is CASSFPGAGETQYF. DNA for the CDR3: TGTGCCAGCAGCTTCCCAGGGGCTGGAGAGACCCAGTACTTC.